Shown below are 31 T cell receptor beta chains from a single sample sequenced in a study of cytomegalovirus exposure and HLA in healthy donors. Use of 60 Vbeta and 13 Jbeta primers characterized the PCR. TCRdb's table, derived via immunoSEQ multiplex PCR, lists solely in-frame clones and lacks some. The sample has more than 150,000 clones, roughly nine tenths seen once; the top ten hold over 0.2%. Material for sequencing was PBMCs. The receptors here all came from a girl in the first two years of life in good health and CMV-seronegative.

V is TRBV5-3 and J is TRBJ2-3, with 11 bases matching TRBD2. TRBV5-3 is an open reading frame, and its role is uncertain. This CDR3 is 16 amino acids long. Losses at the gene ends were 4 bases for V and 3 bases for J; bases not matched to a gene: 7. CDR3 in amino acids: CARSLVGLAVTDTQYF. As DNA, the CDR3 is TGTGCCAGAAGCCTTGTGGGACTAGCGGTGACAGATACGCAGTATTTT.

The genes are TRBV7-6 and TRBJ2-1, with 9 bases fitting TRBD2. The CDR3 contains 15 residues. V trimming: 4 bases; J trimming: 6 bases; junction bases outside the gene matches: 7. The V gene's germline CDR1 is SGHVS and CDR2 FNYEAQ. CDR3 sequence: CASSSFSGSANEQFF. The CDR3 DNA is TGTGCCAGCAGCTCCTTTAGCGGGAGCGCCAATGAGCAGTTCTTC. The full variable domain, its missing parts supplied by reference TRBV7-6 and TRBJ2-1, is GAGVSQSPRYKVTKRGQDVALRCDPISGHVSLYWYRQALGQGPEFLTYFNYEAQQDKSGLPNDRFSAERPEGSISTLTIQRTEQRDSAMYRCASSSFSGSANEQFFGPGTRLTVL.

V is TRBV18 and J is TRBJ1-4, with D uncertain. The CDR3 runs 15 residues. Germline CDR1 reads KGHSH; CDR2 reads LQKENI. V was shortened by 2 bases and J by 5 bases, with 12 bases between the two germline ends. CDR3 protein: CASSPEGAANEKLFF. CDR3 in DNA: TGTGCCAGCTCACCAGAGGGCGCGGCGAATGAAAAACTGTTTTTT.

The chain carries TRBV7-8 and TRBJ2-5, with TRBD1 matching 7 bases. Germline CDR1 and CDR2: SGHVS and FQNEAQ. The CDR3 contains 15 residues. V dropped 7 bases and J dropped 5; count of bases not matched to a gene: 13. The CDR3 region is CASTINRTGVETQYF. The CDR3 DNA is TGTGCCAGCACCATAAACCGGACAGGCGTCGAGACCCAGTACTTC.

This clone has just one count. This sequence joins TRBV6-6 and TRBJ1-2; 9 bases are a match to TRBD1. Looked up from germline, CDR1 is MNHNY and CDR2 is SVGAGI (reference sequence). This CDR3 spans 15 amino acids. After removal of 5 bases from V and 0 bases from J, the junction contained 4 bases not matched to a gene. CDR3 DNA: TGTGCCAGCAGTGGGGGACAGGGTCCTAACTATGGCTACACCTTC. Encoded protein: CASSGGQGPNYGYTF.

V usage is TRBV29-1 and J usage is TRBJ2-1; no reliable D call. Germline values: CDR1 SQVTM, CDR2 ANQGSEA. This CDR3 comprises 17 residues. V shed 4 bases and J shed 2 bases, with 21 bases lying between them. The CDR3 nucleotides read TGCAGCGTTGGCCGCCCGCCCGTAGGAGCAGCCTACAATGAGCAGTTCTTC. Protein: CSVGRPPVGAAYNEQFF.

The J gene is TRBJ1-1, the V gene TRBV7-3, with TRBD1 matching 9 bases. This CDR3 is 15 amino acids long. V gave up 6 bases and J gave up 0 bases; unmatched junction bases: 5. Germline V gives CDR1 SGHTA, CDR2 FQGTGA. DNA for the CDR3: TGTGCCAGCAGTACGACAGGGGGTATGAACACTGAAGCTTTCTTT. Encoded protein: CASSTTGGMNTEAFF.

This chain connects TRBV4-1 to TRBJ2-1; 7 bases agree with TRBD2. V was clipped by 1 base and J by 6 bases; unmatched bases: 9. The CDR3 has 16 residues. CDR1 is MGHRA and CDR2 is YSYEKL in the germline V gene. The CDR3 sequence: CASSQVGLAAGNEQFF. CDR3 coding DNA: TGCGCCAGCAGCCAAGTGGGGCTAGCGGCTGGCAATGAGCAGTTCTTC.

The CDR3 reads CASSQTIAPGTDTQYF. The CDR3 DNA sequence: TGTGCCAGCAGCCAAACGATAGCTCCTGGCACAGATACGCAGTATTTT. V gene TRBV11-2 combines with J gene TRBJ2-3; D is uncertain. CDR1 and CDR2 from the germline V gene are SGHAT and FQNNGV. V lost 5 bases and J lost 1, with 16 bases in between. CDR3 length: 16 residues.

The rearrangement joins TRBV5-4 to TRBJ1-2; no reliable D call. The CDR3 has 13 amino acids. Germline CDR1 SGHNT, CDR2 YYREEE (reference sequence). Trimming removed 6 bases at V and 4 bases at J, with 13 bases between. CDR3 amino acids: CASTQPDTYGYTF. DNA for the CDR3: TGTGCCAGCACCCAGCCTGACACCTATGGCTACACCTTC.

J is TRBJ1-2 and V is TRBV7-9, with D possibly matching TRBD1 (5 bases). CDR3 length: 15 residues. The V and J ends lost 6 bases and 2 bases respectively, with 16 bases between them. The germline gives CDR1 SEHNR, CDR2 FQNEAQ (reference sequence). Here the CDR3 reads CASRQASGENYGYTF. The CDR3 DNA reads TGTGCCAGCAGGCAGGCATCGGGGGAAAACTATGGCTACACCTTC.

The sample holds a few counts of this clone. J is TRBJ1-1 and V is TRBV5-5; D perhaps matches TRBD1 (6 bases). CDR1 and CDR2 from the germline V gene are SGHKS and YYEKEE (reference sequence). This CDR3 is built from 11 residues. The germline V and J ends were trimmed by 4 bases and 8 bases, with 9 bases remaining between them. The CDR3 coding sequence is TGTGCCAGCAGCCCAGGACAGGAAGCTTTCTTT. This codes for CASSPGQEAFF.

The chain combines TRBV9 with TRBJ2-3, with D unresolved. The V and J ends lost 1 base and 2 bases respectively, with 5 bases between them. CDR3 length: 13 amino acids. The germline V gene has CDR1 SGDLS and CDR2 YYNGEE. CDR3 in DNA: TGTGCCAGCAGCGTATCCCACACAGATACGCAGTATTTT. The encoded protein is CASSVSHTDTQYF.

The CDR3 bases are TGTGCCAGCAGCTTTTTCGGCGGGGCGCAAGAGTACCAAGAGACCCAGTACTTC. Protein sequence: CASSFFGGAQEYQETQYF. This chain links TRBV5-6 with TRBJ2-5; maybe TRBD2 (6 bases). Germline-derived CDR1 and CDR2 are SGHDT and YYEEEE. With 2 bases removed from V and 0 bases from J, the gap between germline ends came to 20 bases. The CDR3 spans 18 residues.

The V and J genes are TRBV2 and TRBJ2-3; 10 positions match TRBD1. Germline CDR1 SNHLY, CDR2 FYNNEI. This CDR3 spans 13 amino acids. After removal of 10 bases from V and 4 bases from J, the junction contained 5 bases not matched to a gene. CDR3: CATPGTGADTQYF. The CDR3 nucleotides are TGTGCCACCCCCGGGACAGGGGCAGATACGCAGTATTTT.

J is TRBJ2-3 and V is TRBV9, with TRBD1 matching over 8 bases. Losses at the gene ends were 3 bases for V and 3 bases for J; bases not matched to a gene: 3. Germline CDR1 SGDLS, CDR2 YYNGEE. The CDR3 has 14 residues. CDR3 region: CASSEGQGTDTQYF. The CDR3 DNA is TGTGCCAGCAGCGAAGGACAGGGAACAGATACGCAGTATTTT.

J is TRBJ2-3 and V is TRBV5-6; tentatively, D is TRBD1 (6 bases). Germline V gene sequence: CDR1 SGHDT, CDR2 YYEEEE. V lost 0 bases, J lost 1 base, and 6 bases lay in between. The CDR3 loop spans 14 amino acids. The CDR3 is CASSLEGGTDTQYF. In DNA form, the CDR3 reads TGTGCCAGCAGCTTGGAGGGGGGCACAGATACGCAGTATTTT.

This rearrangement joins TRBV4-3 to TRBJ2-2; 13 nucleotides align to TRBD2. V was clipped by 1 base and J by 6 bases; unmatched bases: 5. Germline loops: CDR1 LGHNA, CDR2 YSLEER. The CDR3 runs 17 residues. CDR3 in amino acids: CASSQGGLAGVSGELFF. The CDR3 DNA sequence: TGCGCCAGCAGCCAAGGCGGACTAGCGGGAGTATCCGGGGAGCTGTTTTTT.

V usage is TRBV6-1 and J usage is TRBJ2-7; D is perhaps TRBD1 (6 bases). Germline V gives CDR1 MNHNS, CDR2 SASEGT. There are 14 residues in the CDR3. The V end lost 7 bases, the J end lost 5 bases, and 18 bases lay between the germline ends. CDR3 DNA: TGTGCCAGCACCCATCGGGACAATTCAGACGAGCAGTACTTC. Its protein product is CASTHRDNSDEQYF.

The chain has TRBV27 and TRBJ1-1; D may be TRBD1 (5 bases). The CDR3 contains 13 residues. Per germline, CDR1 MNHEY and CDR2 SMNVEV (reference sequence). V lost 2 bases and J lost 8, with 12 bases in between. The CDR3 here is CASSLAGRLEAFF. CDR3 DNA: TGTGCCAGCAGTTTAGCGGGACGGCTGGAAGCTTTCTTT.

The DNA of the CDR3 is TGCGCCAGCAGCCAAGAACAGGGGCCCACCTATGGCTACACCTTC. This encodes CASSQEQGPTYGYTF. The gene calls are TRBV4-3 and TRBJ1-2; TRBD1 matches 7 bases. V dropped 0 bases and J dropped 4; count of bases not matched to a gene: 5. Germline V gives CDR1 LGHNA, CDR2 YSLEER. There are 15 residues in the CDR3.

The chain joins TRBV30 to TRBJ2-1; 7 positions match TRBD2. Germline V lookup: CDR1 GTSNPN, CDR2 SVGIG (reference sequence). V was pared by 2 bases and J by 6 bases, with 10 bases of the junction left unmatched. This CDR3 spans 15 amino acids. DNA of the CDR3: TGTGCCTGGAGTAGGGGCGGGGGTCTGGGCAATGAGCAGTTCTTC. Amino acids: CAWSRGGGLGNEQFF.

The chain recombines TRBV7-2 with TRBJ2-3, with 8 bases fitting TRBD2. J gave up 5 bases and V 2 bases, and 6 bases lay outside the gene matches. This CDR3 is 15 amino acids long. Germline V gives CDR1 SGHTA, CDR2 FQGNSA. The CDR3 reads CASSLLAGGQDTQYF. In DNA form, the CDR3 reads TGTGCCAGCAGCTTACTGGCGGGGGGTCAAGATACGCAGTATTTT.

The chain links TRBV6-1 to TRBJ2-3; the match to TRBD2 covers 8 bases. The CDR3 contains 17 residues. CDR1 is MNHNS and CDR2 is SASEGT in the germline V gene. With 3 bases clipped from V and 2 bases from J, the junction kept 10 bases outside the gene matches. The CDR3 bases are TGTGCCAGCAGTGAGCACGGGGGGGTAATATTCACAGATACGCAGTATTTT. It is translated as CASSEHGGVIFTDTQYF.

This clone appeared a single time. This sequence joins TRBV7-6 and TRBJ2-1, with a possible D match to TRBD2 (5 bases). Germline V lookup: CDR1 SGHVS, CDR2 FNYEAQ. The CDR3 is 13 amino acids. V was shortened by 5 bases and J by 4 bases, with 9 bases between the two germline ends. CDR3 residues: CASSPGEYNEQFF. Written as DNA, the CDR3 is TGTGCCAGCAGCCCCGGGGAATACAATGAGCAGTTCTTC.

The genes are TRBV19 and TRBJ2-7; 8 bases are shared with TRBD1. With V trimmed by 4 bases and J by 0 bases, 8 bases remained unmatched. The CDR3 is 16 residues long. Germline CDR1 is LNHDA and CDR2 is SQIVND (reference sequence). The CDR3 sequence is CASSTQVGQGSYEQYF. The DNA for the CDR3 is TGTGCCAGTAGTACGCAGGTAGGACAGGGCTCCTACGAGCAGTACTTC.

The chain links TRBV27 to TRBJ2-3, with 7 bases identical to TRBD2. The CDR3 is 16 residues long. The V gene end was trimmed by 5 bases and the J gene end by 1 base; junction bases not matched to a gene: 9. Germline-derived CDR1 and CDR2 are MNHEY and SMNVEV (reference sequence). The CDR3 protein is CASSPIQTSRTDTQYF. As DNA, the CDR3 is TGTGCCAGCAGTCCAATCCAGACTAGCCGCACAGATACGCAGTATTTT.

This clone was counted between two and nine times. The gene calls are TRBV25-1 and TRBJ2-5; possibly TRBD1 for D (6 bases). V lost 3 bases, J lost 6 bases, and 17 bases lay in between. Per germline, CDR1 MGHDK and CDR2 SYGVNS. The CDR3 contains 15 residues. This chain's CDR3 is CASSDGGQQGKTQYF. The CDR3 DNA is TGTGCCAGCAGTGATGGCGGACAGCAGGGAAAGACCCAGTACTTC.

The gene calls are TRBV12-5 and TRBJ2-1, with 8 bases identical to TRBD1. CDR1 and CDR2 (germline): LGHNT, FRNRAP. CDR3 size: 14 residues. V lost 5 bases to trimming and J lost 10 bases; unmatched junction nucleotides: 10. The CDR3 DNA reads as TGTGCTAGTGGTCCCCCGGACAGGGTACGGGAGCAGTTCTTC. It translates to CASGPPDRVREQFF.

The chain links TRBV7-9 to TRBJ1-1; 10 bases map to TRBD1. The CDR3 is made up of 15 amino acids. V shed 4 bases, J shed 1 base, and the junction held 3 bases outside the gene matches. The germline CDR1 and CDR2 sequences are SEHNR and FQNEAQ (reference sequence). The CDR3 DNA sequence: TGTGCCAGCAGCTCTAGGGACAGGGGGAACACTGAAGCTTTCTTT. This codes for CASSSRDRGNTEAFF.

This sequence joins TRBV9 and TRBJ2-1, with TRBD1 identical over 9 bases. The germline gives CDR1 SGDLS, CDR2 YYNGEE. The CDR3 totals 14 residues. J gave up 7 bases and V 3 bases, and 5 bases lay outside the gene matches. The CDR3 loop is CASSATGGRNEQFF. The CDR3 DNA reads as TGTGCCAGCAGCGCAACAGGGGGCAGAAATGAGCAGTTCTTC.